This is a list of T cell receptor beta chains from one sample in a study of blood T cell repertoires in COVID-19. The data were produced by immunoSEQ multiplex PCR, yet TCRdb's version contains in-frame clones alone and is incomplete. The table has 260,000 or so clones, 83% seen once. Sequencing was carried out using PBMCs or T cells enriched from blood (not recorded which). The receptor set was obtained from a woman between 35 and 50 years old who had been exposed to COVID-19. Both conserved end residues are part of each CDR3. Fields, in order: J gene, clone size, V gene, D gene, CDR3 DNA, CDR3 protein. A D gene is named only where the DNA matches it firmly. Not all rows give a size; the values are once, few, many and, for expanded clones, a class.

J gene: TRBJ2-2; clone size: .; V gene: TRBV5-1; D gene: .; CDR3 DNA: TGCGCCAGCAGCTTGTCGCAGGGAAGAAAGACCGGGGAGCTGTTTTTT; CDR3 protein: CASSLSQGRKTGELFF
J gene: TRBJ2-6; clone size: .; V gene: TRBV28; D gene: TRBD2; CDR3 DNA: TGTGCCAGTCGTAGCGGGGGGGCCACTGGGGCCAACGTCCTGACTTTC; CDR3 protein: CASRSGGATGANVLTF
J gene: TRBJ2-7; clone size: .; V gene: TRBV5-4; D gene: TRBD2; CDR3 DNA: TGTGCCAGCAGCGAAGGAGGGGCTAGCGGGGGGTTGGAGCAGTACTTC; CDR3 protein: CASSEGGASGGLEQYF
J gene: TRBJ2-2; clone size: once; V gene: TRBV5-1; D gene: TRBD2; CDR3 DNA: TGCGCCAGCAGCTCGACTAGCGGTTATCTCGGGGAGCTGTTTTTT; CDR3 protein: CASSSTSGYLGELFF
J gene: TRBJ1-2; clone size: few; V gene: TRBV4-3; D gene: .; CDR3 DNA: TGCGCCAGCAGCCAAGGACGGGGGTCGTGGGATGGCTACACCTTC; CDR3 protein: CASSQGRGSWDGYTF
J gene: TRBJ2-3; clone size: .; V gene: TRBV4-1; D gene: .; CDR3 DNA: TGCGCCAGCAGCCCAGACAGGATGGGAGATACGCAGTATTTT; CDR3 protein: CASSPDRMGDTQYF
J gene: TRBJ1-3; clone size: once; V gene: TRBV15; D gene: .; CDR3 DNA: TGTGCCACCAGCGGCGGGGGTCCCGGAAACACCATATATTTT; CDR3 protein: CATSGGGPGNTIYF
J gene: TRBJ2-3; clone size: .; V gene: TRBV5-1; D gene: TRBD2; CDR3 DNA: TGCGCCAGCAGCCCAAGCGGGGGGGCCTGGAGCACAGATACGCAGTATTTT; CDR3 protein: CASSPSGGAWSTDTQYF
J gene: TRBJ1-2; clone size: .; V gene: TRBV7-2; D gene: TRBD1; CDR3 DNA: TGTGCCAGCAGCCCGTGGGGACAGCACTATGGCTACACCTTC; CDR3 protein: CASSPWGQHYGYTF
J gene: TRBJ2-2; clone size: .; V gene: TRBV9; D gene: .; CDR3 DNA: TGTGCCAGCAGCGTAGCCGGGGTGACCGGCGGGGAGCTGTTTTTT; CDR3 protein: CASSVAGVTGGELFF
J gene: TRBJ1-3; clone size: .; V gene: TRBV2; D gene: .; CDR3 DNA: TGTGCCAGCAGTGACCCGAGGGTCGGGAACACCATATATTTT; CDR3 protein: CASSDPRVGNTIYF
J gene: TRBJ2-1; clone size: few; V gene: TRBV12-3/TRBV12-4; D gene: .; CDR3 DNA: TGTGCCAGCATGGGTAGCGGCAATGAGCAGTTCTTC; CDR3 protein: CASMGSGNEQFF
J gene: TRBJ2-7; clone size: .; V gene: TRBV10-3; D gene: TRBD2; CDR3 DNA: TGTGCCATCAGTGAGTCGTCATCCGGGACTAGCGGTTACGAGCAGTACTTC; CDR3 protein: CAISESSSGTSGYEQYF
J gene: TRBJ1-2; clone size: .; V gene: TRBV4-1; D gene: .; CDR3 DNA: TGCGCCAGCAGCCCCTTTGGATCCCGGGACTATGGCTACACCTTC; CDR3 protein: CASSPFGSRDYGYTF
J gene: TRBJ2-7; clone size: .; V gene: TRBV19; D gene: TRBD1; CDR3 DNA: TGTGCCAGTAGTAAGGACAGGGCCTTCTACGAGCAGTACTTC; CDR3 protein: CASSKDRAFYEQYF
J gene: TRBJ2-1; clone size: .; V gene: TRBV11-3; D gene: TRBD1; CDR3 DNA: TGTGCCAGCAGCCTCCGCACAGGGGACTACAATGAGCAGTTCTTC; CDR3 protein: CASSLRTGDYNEQFF
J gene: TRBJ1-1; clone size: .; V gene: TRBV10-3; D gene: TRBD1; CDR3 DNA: TGTGCCATCAGTGAGTCTGCGGGACAGGGTCGGACTGAAGCTTTCTTT; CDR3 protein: CAISESAGQGRTEAFF
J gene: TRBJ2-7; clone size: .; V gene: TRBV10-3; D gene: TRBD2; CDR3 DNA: TGTGCCACCACGGGACTAGCGGGGGAAGAGCAGTACTTC; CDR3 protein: CATTGLAGEEQYF